This paragraph covers one T cell receptor beta chain sequence. The antigen is undetermined. TCRdb passed the 5' RACE reads through MiXCR, listing each CDR3 protein once. The repertoire has about 350,000 distinct CDR3 sequences, around 20% of them found once; the top ten carry over 10%. V was trimmed by 5 bases and J by 7 bases, leaving 17 bases between them. CDR1 is MNHEY, CDR2 SMNVEV, per germline (reference sequence). The CDR3 extends over 14 amino acids. The data were obtained in a study of CD8 T cells in ankylosing spondylitis. General observations from the study: A subset of motif variants has previously been described in the synovial fluid and blood of reactive arthritis.

This chain joins TRBV27 and TRBJ1-2; D not certain. The clonotype originates from a male donor with ankylosing spondylitis or in good health (not recorded which). The sequenced sample consisted of blood, either unsorted or a sorted T cell fraction (not recorded which). The CDR3: CASSASKGVAGYTF. The CDR3 nucleotides are TGTGCCAGCAGTGCCTCTAAGGGTGTTGCTGGCTACACCTTC.